The 21 T cell receptor beta chains presented below share a single source sample, sequenced in a study of early T cells in non-severe SARS-CoV-2 infection. TCRdb processed the 5' RACE reads anew with MiXCR; each CDR3 protein has one entry. The sample holds about 33,000 distinct CDR3 sequences, roughly 3.9% seen once. The sequencing input was whole blood. Every receptor here comes from an adult who was a healthcare worker with PCR-confirmed SARS-CoV-2 infection or an uninfected control (not recorded which).

This clonotype was seen a few times. The chain is built from TRBV12-3 or TRBV12-4 and TRBJ2-7; D possibly corresponds to TRBD1 (5 bases). The CDR3 totals 12 residues. V was shortened by 2 bases and J by 9 bases, with 11 bases between the two germline ends. CDR3: CASSLRDSRQYF. The DNA for the CDR3 is TGTGCCAGCAGTTTACGTGACAGTAGGCAGTACTTC.

This clonotype was recorded at least ten times. This chain links TRBV3-1 with TRBJ1-6; tentatively, D is TRBD1 (5 bases). This CDR3 comprises 15 residues. Germline V gives CDR1 LGHDT, CDR2 YNNKEL (reference sequence). The V and J ends lost 6 bases and 10 bases respectively, with 19 bases between them. CDR3 nucleotide sequence: TGTGCCAGCAGTCATTTCTCCGGGGCTGGCTCACCCCTCCACTTT. Translating gives CASSHFSGAGSPLHF. The full variable domain, rest sourced from reference TRBV3-1 and TRBJ1-6, is DTAVSQTPKYLVTQMGNDKSIKCEQNLGHDTMYWYKQDSKKFLKIMFSYNNKELIINETVPNRFSPKSPDKAHLNLHINSLELGDSAVYFCASSHFSGAGSPLHFGNGTRLTVT.

The chain is built from TRBV9 and TRBJ2-1; D is possibly TRBD2 (6 bases). Germline V lookup: CDR1 SGDLS, CDR2 YYNGEE. The CDR3 sequence is 14 residues long. Trimming stripped 0 bases from V and 2 bases from J, with 6 bases between. The chain's CDR3 is CASSVGGAYNEQFF. DNA of the CDR3: TGTGCCAGCAGCGTAGGGGGGGCCTACAATGAGCAGTTCTTC.

In its sample, this clonotype was seen many times. The V gene is TRBV4-2, the J gene TRBJ1-1; maybe TRBD1 (6 bases). V lost 1 base, J lost 8 bases, and 11 bases lay in between. Germline CDR1 is LGHNA and CDR2 is YNFKEQ. The CDR3 contains 13 residues. The CDR3, as DNA: TGTGCCAGCAGCCAAGCGGTCGACAGGGAAGCTTTCTTT. Translated, it gives CASSQAVDREAFF.

The CDR3 reads CASSRGPSRETQYF. The CDR3 nucleotides are TGTGCCAGTAGTAGGGGACCGTCGAGAGAGACCCAGTACTTC. J is TRBJ2-5 and V is TRBV19; D possibly uses TRBD1 or TRBD2 (5 bases each). The CDR3 spans 14 residues. The germline gives CDR1 LNHDA, CDR2 SQIVND (reference sequence). V was trimmed by 4 bases and J by 4 bases, leaving 13 bases between them.

In its sample, this clonotype was seen many times. The chain joins TRBV7-9 to TRBJ2-3; no reliable D call. Germline V gives CDR1 SEHNR, CDR2 FQNEAQ (reference sequence). The CDR3 contains 14 residues. Trimming left V 3 bases short and J 0 bases short, with 7 bases between. The CDR3 DNA reads TGTGCCAGCAGCTTGGGGTCTAGCACAGATACGCAGTATTTT. Translated, it gives CASSLGSSTDTQYF.

The V gene is TRBV7-9, the J gene TRBJ2-7, with D hard to call. Germline-derived CDR1 and CDR2 are SEHNR and FQNEAQ (reference sequence). This CDR3 is built from 13 residues. Between the trimmed V and J ends, which lost 5 bases and 2 bases, there was a span of 10 bases. The CDR3 sequence: CASSPGPTYEQYV. The CDR3 coding sequence is TGTGCCAGCAGCCCCGGCCCAACCTACGAGCAGTACGTC.

The J gene is TRBJ1-6, the V gene TRBV5-6; 7 nucleotides line up with TRBD1. Germline CDR1 reads SGHDT; CDR2 reads YYEEEE. This CDR3 is built from 14 residues. The junction had 4 bases not matched to a gene; V was cut back by 4 bases and J by 6 bases. The CDR3 DNA reads as TGTGCCAGCAGCCCCGGACAGGCTAATTCACCCCTCCACTTT. Translated: CASSPGQANSPLHF.

This clonotype was counted many times. This chain uses TRBV5-1 with TRBJ2-3; TRBD1 aligns across 8 bases. The germline CDR1 and CDR2 sequences are SGHRS and YFSETQ. V was pared by 2 bases and J by 3 bases, with 5 bases of the junction left unmatched. This CDR3 has 15 residues. The CDR3 nucleotides are TGCGCCAGCAGCTTACCGGGACAGGTTACAGATACGCAGTATTTT. Translated: CASSLPGQVTDTQYF.

This clonotype was observed a few times. The CDR3 reads CRADQGATNYGYTF. Here the CDR3 DNA reads TGCAGGGCCGATCAGGGGGCTACGAACTATGGCTACACCTTC. The genes are TRBV20-1 and TRBJ1-2; 8 bases are shared with TRBD1. Germline assignment: CDR1 DFQATT and CDR2 SNEGSKA (reference sequence). This CDR3 comprises 14 residues.

Relative to its sample, this clonotype is medium-sized (0.01 to 0.1%). The chain carries TRBV10-3 and TRBJ2-5; D not certain. The CDR3 sequence is 13 residues long. The germline gives CDR1 ENHRY, CDR2 SYGVKD. The V and J ends lost 3 bases and 0 bases respectively, with 5 bases between them. The CDR3 spells CAISEGYQETQYF. DNA of the CDR3: TGTGCCATCAGTGAAGGGTACCAAGAGACCCAGTACTTC.

The sample holds many counts of this clonotype. This chain uses TRBV2 with TRBJ2-2, with TRBD1 matching 9 bases. The junction had 7 bases not matched to a gene; V was cut back by 5 bases and J by 6 bases. The CDR3 contains 15 residues. Germline CDR1 and CDR2: SNHLY and FYNNEI. CDR3 in amino acids: CASSRPGQGAGELFF. As DNA, the CDR3 is TGTGCCAGCAGTCGGCCGGGACAGGGCGCCGGGGAGCTGTTTTTT.

This clonotype was detected ten times or more. The rearrangement joins TRBV7-2 to TRBJ2-3; the match to TRBD2 covers 14 bases. The CDR3 loop spans 19 amino acids. V trimming: 5 bases; J trimming: 4 bases; junction bases outside the gene matches: 14. In germline, CDR1 is SGHTA, CDR2 FQGNSA. The CDR3 loop is CASSPRLAGGIRSSDTQYF. CDR3 DNA sequence: TGTGCCAGCAGCCCCAGACTAGCGGGAGGGATTCGGAGCTCAGATACGCAGTATTTT.

This clonotype was picked up many times. The rearrangement links TRBV3-1 to TRBJ2-1; D uncertain. This CDR3 is 15 amino acids long. Trimming stripped 3 bases from V and 7 bases from J, with 16 bases between. The germline gives CDR1 LGHDT, CDR2 YNNKEL (reference sequence). CDR3 amino acids: CASSHQRGVANEQFF. CDR3 DNA sequence: TGTGCCAGCAGCCACCAACGCGGCGTAGCAAATGAGCAGTTCTTC.

This clonotype was counted ten times or more. The J gene is TRBJ2-7, the V gene TRBV7-9; D gene uncertain. Trimming took 5 bases from V and 5 from J, leaving 10 bases between them. The CDR3 is 12 amino acids. Germline V gene lookup returns CDR1 SEHNR and CDR2 FQNEAQ (reference sequence). DNA for the CDR3: TGTGCCAGCAGCGTTGTAGGGAACGAGCAGTACTTC. Its protein is CASSVVGNEQYF.

Many counts were recorded for this clonotype. The rearrangement joins TRBV28 to TRBJ1-2, with TRBD1 matching 11 bases. The CDR3 is 16 amino acids. V trimming: 2 bases; J trimming: 4 bases; junction bases outside the gene matches: 6. Germline V gives CDR1 MDHEN, CDR2 SYDVKM. CDR3 DNA: TGTGCCAGCAGTTTACAGGGGACAGGGGGAGGCTATGGCTACACCTTC. As protein: CASSLQGTGGGYGYTF.

This clonotype was picked up a small number of times. The chain uses TRBV4-3 and TRBJ2-4, with TRBD1 as a possible D gene (6 bases). The CDR3 has 14 amino acids. Trimming left V 1 base short and J 7 bases short, with 11 bases between. Germline assignment: CDR1 LGHNA and CDR2 YSLEER. CDR3 region: CASSQAAGENIQYF. Here the CDR3 DNA reads TGCGCCAGCAGCCAAGCGGCAGGGGAGAACATTCAGTACTTC.

Here the CDR3 DNA reads TGTGCCAGCAGCCAAGATCGGGGGTTCACCGGGGAGCTGTTTTTT. Translation gives CASSQDRGFTGELFF. The chain joins TRBV3-1 to TRBJ2-2; a weak D match, TRBD2 (6 bases). V lost 0 bases, J lost 4 bases, and 9 bases lay in between. This CDR3 region has 15 residues. Germline V gene data show CDR1 as LGHDT and CDR2 as YNNKEL (reference sequence). The full variable domain, in which reference TRBV3-1 and TRBJ2-2 provide the parts outside the CDR3, is DTAVSQTPKYLVTQMGNDKSIKCEQNLGHDTMYWYKQDSKKFLKIMFSYNNKELIINETVPNRFSPKSPDKAHLNLHINSLELGDSAVYFCASSQDRGFTGELFFGEGSRLTVL.

This clonotype was counted at least ten times. The V call is TRBV12-3 or TRBV12-4, the J call TRBJ1-2; D may be TRBD1 (6 bases). The CDR3 has 18 amino acids. Deletions cut 5 bases from V and 2 bases from J, with 24 bases between. The CDR3 reads CASSPHHLGQTTNYGYTF. The CDR3 nucleotides read TGTGCCAGCAGTCCTCACCACCTTGGACAGACAACCAACTATGGCTACACCTTC.

This clonotype has a count of ten or more. This chain joins TRBV6-4 and TRBJ2-1; D remains ambiguous. CDR1 and CDR2 from the germline V gene are MRHNA and SNTAGT. V was cut by 2 bases and J by 5 bases, with 4 bases left in between. The CDR3 has 12 residues. The CDR3 DNA reads as TGTGCCAGCAGTGACCACAACAATGAGCAGTTCTTC. This translates into CASSDHNNEQFF.

This clonotype has at least ten counts. The chain joins TRBV4-1 to TRBJ1-4; 8 bases line up with TRBD1. J lost 2 bases, V lost 2 bases, and 4 bases had no gene match. CDR1 and CDR2 from the germline V gene are MGHRA and YSYEKL. The CDR3 covers 16 residues. The CDR3 coding sequence is TGCGCCAGCAGCCAAACGGACAGGGCGACTAATGAAAAACTGTTTTTT. It encodes CASSQTDRATNEKLFF.